The rows below give T cell receptor beta chains drawn from one sample of a study of CD8+ T cells in alopecia areata. TCRdb's table, derived via immunoSEQ multiplex PCR, lists solely in-frame clones and lacks some. The data contain roughly 280,000 clones, 60% of them singletons. Sequenced material: CD4+ T cells sorted from blood, taken at approximately week 52, from a patient treated with tofacitinib. The receptors originated from a human donor with alopecia areata. Both conserved end residues are part of each CDR3. A D gene is named only where the DNA matches it firmly. Rows may omit the clone size; those that give it use once, few, many or a size class.

j_call	v_call	clone_size	d_call	cdr3_aa	cdr3_nt
TRBJ1-2	TRBV7-2	few	TRBD1	CASSFDGTGYGYTF	TGTGCCAGCAGCTTCGACGGGACAGGCTATGGCTACACCTTC
TRBJ2-4	TRBV2	NA	NA	CASTLAKNIQYF	TGTGCCAGTACACTAGCCAAAAACATTCAGTACTTC
TRBJ2-1	TRBV29-1	few	TRBD1	CSSRGLDRAEGEQFF	TGCAGCTCACGCGGATTGGACAGGGCCGAGGGTGAGCAGTTCTTC
TRBJ2-5	TRBV9	NA	TRBD2	CASSDRTSGGETQYF	TGTGCCAGCAGCGACAGGACAAGCGGGGGAGAGACCCAGTACTTC
TRBJ1-2	TRBV7-3	NA	NA	CASSPQRGSYTF	TGTGCCAGCAGCCCCCAGAGAGGGAGCTACACCTTC
TRBJ1-5	TRBV30	once	NA	CAWSVGLPGQPQHF	TGTGCCTGGAGTGTAGGGCTTCCCGGTCAGCCCCAGCATTTT
TRBJ1-2	TRBV29-1	NA	NA	CSAYGYTF	TGCAGCGCCTATGGCTACACCTTC
TRBJ2-7	TRBV5-1	NA	TRBD1	CASRKTGDGSYEQYF	TGCGCCAGCCGCAAAACAGGGGACGGCTCCTACGAGCAGTACTTC
TRBJ2-2	TRBV7-2	NA	TRBD2	CASSSHGLAGDTGELFF	TGTGCCAGCAGCTCGCACGGACTAGCGGGCGACACCGGGGAGCTGTTTTTT
TRBJ2-5	TRBV29-1	few	NA	CSVETGGWETQYF	TGCAGCGTTGAAACGGGGGGCTGGGAGACCCAGTACTTC
TRBJ2-3	TRBV9	NA	NA	CASSVGGADTQYF	TGTGCCAGCAGCGTCGGGGGTGCAGATACGCAGTATTTT
TRBJ2-5	TRBV2	NA	TRBD2	CASTPGVGSGGVGTQYF	TGTGCCAGCACCCCCGGAGTCGGTAGCGGGGGCGTGGGGACCCAGTACTTC
TRBJ2-3	TRBV5-1	few	NA	CASSLERRTDTQYF	TGCGCCAGCAGCTTGGAACGCCGCACAGATACGCAGTATTTT
TRBJ1-4	TRBV4-1	NA	NA	CASSRGRTTNEKLFF	TGCGCCAGCAGCCGAGGACGGACAACTAATGAAAAACTGTTTTTT
TRBJ2-1	TRBV2	NA	TRBD2	CASSPRLAGSYNEQFF	TGTGCCAGCAGTCCTAGACTAGCGGGCTCCTACAATGAGCAGTTCTTC
TRBJ2-2	TRBV7-9	NA	NA	CASRQTGNTGELFF	TGTGCCAGCAGGCAGACAGGGAACACCGGGGAGCTGTTTTTT
TRBJ2-7	TRBV2	NA	TRBD1	CASSKGRGQEQYF	TGTGCCAGCAGTAAAGGCAGGGGGCAGGAGCAGTACTTC
TRBJ1-4	TRBV30	NA	TRBD1	CAWNEEGTGNEKLFF	TGTGCCTGGAATGAGGAAGGGACAGGGAATGAAAAACTGTTTTTT
TRBJ2-1	TRBV11-2	NA	TRBD1	CASSSLKVGTEKFF	TGTGCCAGCAGCTCGCTCAAAGTCGGGACAGAGAAGTTCTTC
TRBJ2-7	TRBV29-1	few	TRBD1	CSVVGTGGRYEQYF	TGCAGCGTTGTGGGGACAGGGGGCAGATACGAGCAGTACTTC
TRBJ1-2	TRBV5-1	NA	TRBD1	CASSSQTGGRNYGYTF	TGCGCCAGCAGCTCCCAGACAGGGGGTCGGAACTATGGCTACACCTTC
TRBJ2-3	TRBV10-3	NA	NA	CAISLYGGPEDTQYF	TGTGCCATCAGTCTTTACGGGGGGCCCGAAGATACGCAGTATTTT
TRBJ2-3	TRBV4-2	NA	NA	CASSQGSLADTQYF	TGTGCCAGCAGCCAAGGGAGCCTGGCAGATACGCAGTATTTT
TRBJ2-3	TRBV2	few	NA	CASSERQYTDTQYF	TGTGCCAGCAGTGAAAGGCAGTACACAGATACGCAGTATTTT
TRBJ2-5	TRBV6-5	NA	TRBD2	CASSRGTSGPKYF	TGTGCCAGCAGCAGGGGGACTAGCGGTCCTAAGTACTTC
TRBJ1-2	TRBV29-1	NA	NA	CSVETGNYGYTF	TGCAGCGTTGAAACAGGGAACTATGGCTACACCTTC
TRBJ2-6	TRBV29-1	few	NA	CSVEQGYGGANVLTF	TGCAGCGTTGAGCAGGGTTATGGTGGGGCCAACGTCCTGACTTTC
TRBJ2-5	TRBV9	NA	NA	CASSVEGMGQETQYF	TGTGCCAGCAGCGTAGAAGGGATGGGGCAAGAGACCCAGTACTTC
TRBJ2-2	TRBV29-1	few	NA	CSVRWGLGTGELFF	TGCAGCGTTAGATGGGGGTTAGGCACCGGGGAGCTGTTTTTT
TRBJ2-3	TRBV27	NA	TRBD2	CASSSRTSGGTDTQYF	TGTGCCAGCAGTTCCCGGACTAGCGGGGGCACAGATACGCAGTATTTT
TRBJ2-3	TRBV5-1	NA	TRBD2	CASTGLAGGRPSTDTQYF	TGCGCCAGCACCGGACTAGCGGGGGGCAGGCCTAGCACAGATACGCAGTATTTT
TRBJ2-3	TRBV7-9	NA	TRBD1	CASSLAWRRGTDTQYF	TGTGCCAGCAGCTTAGCGTGGCGCAGGGGGACAGATACGCAGTATTTT
TRBJ2-5	TRBV2	NA	NA	CASTLTGPWYF	TGTGCCAGCACCCTGACCGGTCCCTGGTACTTC
TRBJ1-6	TRBV5-4	NA	NA	CASSPHGSNSPLHF	TGTGCCAGCAGCCCACATGGGAGCAATTCACCCCTCCACTTT
TRBJ2-3	TRBV6-1	NA	TRBD2	CASSASSGVTDTQYF	TGTGCCAGCAGTGCCTCTAGCGGGGTCACAGATACGCAGTATTTT
TRBJ2-3	TRBV4-2	NA	NA	CASSQDFVTDTQYF	TGTGCCAGCAGCCAAGATTTTGTCACAGATACGCAGTATTTT
TRBJ1-6	TRBV27	few	TRBD1	CASSFRGQGSLSYNSPLHF	TGTGCCAGCAGTTTTCGGGGACAGGGATCTTTGTCCTATAATTCACCCCTCCACTTT
TRBJ2-1	TRBV9	NA	NA	CASSVGLAIGNEQFF	TGTGCCAGCAGCGTAGGGCTAGCAATAGGCAATGAGCAGTTCTTC
TRBJ2-3	TRBV7-8	NA	NA	CASSLGQDISTDTQYF	TGTGCCAGCAGCTTAGGGCAGGATATTAGCACAGATACGCAGTATTTT
TRBJ2-1	TRBV7-3	NA	NA	CASSLGRANNEQFF	TGTGCCAGCAGCTTAGGGCGGGCCAACAATGAGCAGTTCTTC
TRBJ2-7	TRBV5-1	NA	NA	CASSLTPGKGEQYF	TGCGCCAGCAGCCTAACCCCAGGGAAAGGCGAGCAGTACTTC
TRBJ2-5	TRBV30	NA	TRBD2	CACGLAGGYQETQYF	TGTGCCTGTGGACTAGCGGGGGGTTACCAAGAGACCCAGTACTTC
TRBJ2-3	TRBV10-3	many	NA	CAISERTPGDSTDTQYF	TGTGCCATCAGTGAGCGGACACCAGGTGATAGCACAGATACGCAGTATTTT
TRBJ2-7	TRBV7-2	NA	NA	CASSPRKGAYEQYF	TGTGCCAGCAGCCCCCGGAAGGGGGCCTACGAGCAGTACTTC
TRBJ1-2	TRBV7-6	NA	NA	CASSLEQGFNDYTF	TGTGCCAGCAGCTTAGAACAGGGCTTTAATGACTACACCTTC
TRBJ2-1	TRBV6-5	many	NA	CASTRDRSYNEQFF	TGTGCCAGCACTAGGGACCGCTCCTACAATGAGCAGTTCTTC